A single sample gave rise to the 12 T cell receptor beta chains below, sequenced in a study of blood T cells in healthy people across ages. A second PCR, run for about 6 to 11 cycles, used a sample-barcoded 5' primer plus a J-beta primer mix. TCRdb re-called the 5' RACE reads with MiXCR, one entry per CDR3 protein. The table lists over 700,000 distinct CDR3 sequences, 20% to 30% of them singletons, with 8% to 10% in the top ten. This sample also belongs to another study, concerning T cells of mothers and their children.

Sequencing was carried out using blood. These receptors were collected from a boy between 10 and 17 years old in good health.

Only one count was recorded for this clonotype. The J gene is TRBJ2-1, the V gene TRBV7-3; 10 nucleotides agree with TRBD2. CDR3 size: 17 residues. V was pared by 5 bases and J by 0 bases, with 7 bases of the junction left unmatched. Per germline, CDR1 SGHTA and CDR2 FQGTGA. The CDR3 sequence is CASSGGLAELSYNEQFF. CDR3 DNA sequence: TGTGCCAGCAGCGGCGGACTAGCGGAGCTCTCCTACAATGAGCAGTTCTTC.

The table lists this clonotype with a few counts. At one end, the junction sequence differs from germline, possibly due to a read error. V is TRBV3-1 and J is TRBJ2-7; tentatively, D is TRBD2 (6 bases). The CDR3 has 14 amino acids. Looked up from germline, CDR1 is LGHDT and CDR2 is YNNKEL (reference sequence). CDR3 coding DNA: TGTGCCTGCAGCCATTTCGGGAGCTCCTACGAGCAGTACTTC. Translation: CACSHFGSSYEQYF.

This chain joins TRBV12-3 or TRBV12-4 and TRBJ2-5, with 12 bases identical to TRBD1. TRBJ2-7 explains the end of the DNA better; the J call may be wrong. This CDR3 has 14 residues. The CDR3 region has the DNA TGTGCCAGCAGTTCCCGGGACAGGGGGCACGAGCAGTACTTC. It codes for CASSSRDRGHEQYF.

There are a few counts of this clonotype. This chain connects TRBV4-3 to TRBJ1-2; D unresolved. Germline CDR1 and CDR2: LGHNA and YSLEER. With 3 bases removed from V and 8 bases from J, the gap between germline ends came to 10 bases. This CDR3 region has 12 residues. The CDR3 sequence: CASSQPPGGYTF. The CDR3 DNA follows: TGCGCCAGCAGCCAGCCCCCTGGAGGCTACACCTTC.

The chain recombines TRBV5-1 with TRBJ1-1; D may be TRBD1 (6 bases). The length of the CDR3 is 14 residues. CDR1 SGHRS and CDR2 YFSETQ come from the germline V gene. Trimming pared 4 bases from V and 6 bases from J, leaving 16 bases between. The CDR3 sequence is CASSIPTGGAEAFF. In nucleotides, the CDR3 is TGCGCCAGCAGCATACCGACAGGAGGCGCTGAAGCTTTCTTT.

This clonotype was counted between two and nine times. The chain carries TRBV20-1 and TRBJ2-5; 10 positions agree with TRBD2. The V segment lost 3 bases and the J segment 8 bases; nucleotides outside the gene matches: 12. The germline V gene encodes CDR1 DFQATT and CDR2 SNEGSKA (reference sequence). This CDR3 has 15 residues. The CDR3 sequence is CSARLAGVVGNTQYF. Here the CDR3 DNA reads TGCAGTGCTAGGCTAGCGGGAGTAGTGGGAAATACCCAGTACTTC.

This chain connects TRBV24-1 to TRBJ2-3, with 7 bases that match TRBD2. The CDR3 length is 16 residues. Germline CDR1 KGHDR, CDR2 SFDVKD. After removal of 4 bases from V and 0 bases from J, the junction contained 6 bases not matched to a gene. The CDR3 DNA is TGTGCCACCAGTGAGCCGGGGGGAACTAGCACAGATACGCAGTATTTT. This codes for CATSEPGGTSTDTQYF.

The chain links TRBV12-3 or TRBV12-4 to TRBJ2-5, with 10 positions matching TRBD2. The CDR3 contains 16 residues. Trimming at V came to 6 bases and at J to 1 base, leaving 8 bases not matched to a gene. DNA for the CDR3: TGTGCCAGCAGAAAGCTAGCGGGGGCGACCCAAGAGACCCAGTACTTC. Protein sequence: CASRKLAGATQETQYF.

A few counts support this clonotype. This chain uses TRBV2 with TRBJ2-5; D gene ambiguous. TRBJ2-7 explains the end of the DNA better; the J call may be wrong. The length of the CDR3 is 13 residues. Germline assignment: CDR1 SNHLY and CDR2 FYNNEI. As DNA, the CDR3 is TGTGCCAGCAGTTTGCGGTTTCCGTACGAGCAGTACTTC. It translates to CASSLRFPYEQYF.

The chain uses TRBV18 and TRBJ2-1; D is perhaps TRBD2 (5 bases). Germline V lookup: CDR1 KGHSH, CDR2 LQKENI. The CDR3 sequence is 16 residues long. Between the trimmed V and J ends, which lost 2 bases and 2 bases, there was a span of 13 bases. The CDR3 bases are TGTGCCAGCTCACCAGGGCGGGTCCACCCCTACAATGAGCAGTTCTTC. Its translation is CASSPGRVHPYNEQFF. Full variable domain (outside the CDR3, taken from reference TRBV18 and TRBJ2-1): NAGVMQNPRHLVRRRGQEARLRCSPMKGHSHVYWYRQLPEEGLKFMVYLQKENIIDESGMPKERFSAEFPKEGPSILRIQQVVRGDSAAYFCASSPGRVHPYNEQFFGPGTRLTVL.

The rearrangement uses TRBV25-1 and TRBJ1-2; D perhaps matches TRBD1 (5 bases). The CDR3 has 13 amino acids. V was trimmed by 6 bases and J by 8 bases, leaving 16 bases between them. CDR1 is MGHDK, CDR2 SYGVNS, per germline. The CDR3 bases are TGTGCCAGCAGGGCGGGCAGGACAAAGGGCTACACCTTC. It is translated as CASRAGRTKGYTF.

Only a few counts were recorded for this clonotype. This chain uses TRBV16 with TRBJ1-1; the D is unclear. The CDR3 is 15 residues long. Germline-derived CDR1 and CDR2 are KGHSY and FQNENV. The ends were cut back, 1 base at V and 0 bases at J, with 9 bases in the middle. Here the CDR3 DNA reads TGTGCCAGCAGCCAATGCGGGGAGATGAACACTGAAGCTTTCTTT. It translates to CASSQCGEMNTEAFF.